This is a list of T cell receptor beta chains from one sample in a study of blood T cell repertoires in COVID-19. TCRdb's table, derived via immunoSEQ multiplex PCR, lists solely in-frame clones and lacks some. There are about 140,000 clones in the sample; approximately 90% occur only once, and 1.5% to 2% lies in the top ten. Input material: peripheral blood. These receptor sequences come from a human donor in a cohort sampled during active COVID-19. The CDR3 runs from the conserved cysteine through the conserved F or W. Fields, in order: D gene, clone size, J gene, V gene, CDR3 DNA, CDR3 protein. A D gene is named only where the DNA matches it firmly. Only part of the rows carry a size: once, few, many, or a class if the clone is expanded.

>.|.|TRBJ2-6|TRBV7-9
TGTGCCAGCAGCCCCCAACCGGGAACTGGGGCCAACGTCCTGACTTTC
CASSPQPGTGANVLTF
>TRBD1|.|TRBJ1-2|TRBV5-6
TGTGCCAGCAGCTGGACAGGGGAGCATGGCTACACCTTC
CASSWTGEHGYTF
>TRBD1|.|TRBJ2-5|TRBV5-8
TGTGCCAGCAGCCTGGACGGGACAGGGCCCCAAGAGACCCAGTACTTC
CASSLDGTGPQETQYF
>TRBD1|once|TRBJ2-1|TRBV9
TGTGCCAGCAGCGTAGCGGGACAGGGCAATGAGCAGTTCTTC
CASSVAGQGNEQFF
>.|.|TRBJ2-7|TRBV27
TGTGCCAGCAGCCGAACTTTTGGACAGTCCTACGAGCAGTACTTC
CASSRTFGQSYEQYF
>.|.|TRBJ2-7|TRBV6-6
TGTGCCAGCAGCCTGGACGGGCGGGACGAGCAGTACTTC
CASSLDGRDEQYF
>TRBD2|.|TRBJ2-5|TRBV19
TGTGCCAGTAGTCAGACGGCTAGCGGGGGAAAGGAGACCCAGTACTTC
CASSQTASGGKETQYF
>.|.|TRBJ1-2|TRBV19
TGTGCCAGTAGCCAACCGGGGGACGGGGGCTACACCTTC
CASSQPGDGGYTF
>.|.|TRBJ1-2|TRBV4-1
TGCGCCAGCAGCCAAGTTGCGTCGATTGGCTACACCTTC
CASSQVASIGYTF
>.|few|TRBJ2-1|TRBV4-3
TGCGCCAGCAGCCAAGATATAAGGGGCACCTACAATGAGCAGTTCTTC
CASSQDIRGTYNEQFF
>.|.|TRBJ1-2|TRBV4-2
TGTGCCAGCAGCCAAGGACAAAACTATGGCTACACCTTC
CASSQGQNYGYTF